A single sample is the source of the 7 T cell receptor beta chains below, sequenced in a study of shared clonotypes between healthy human individuals. Assay used: immunoSEQ multiplex PCR; TCRdb lists only in-frame clones, some missing. Of roughly 2.5 million clones listed, more than 80% are singletons. Sequencing was carried out using naive CD4+ T cells sorted from blood. Subset described: CD45RA+ positively selected. These TCRs come from a man aged 18 to 30 in good health.

Here the CDR3 DNA reads TGTGCCAGCCGCGAGGAGACAGGGCTGTATGGCTACACCTTC. It yields the protein CASREETGLYGYTF. The V and J genes are TRBV2 and TRBJ1-2; 7 bases map to TRBD1. The CDR3 covers 14 residues. Unmatched junction bases numbered 11, after V lost 8 bases and J lost 5 bases. Germline CDR1 SNHLY, CDR2 FYNNEI. The full variable domain, completed using reference TRBV2 and TRBJ1-2, is EPEVTQTPSHQVTQMGQEVILRCVPISNHLYFYWYRQILGQKVEFLVSFYNNEISEKSEIFDDQFSVERPDGSNFTLKIRSTKLEDSAMYFCASREETGLYGYTFGSGTRLTVV.

V usage is TRBV5-6 and J usage is TRBJ2-5; unclear D gene. Germline loops: CDR1 SGHDT, CDR2 YYEEEE. This CDR3 is 13 amino acids long. Between the trimmed V and J ends, which lost 2 bases and 1 base, there was a span of 6 bases. In DNA form, the CDR3 reads TGTGCCAGCAGCTTCCCACCCCAAGAGACCCAGTACTTC. Its protein product is CASSFPPQETQYF.

This chain links TRBV2 with TRBJ1-2; TRBD1 agrees at 8 bases. CDR1 and CDR2 from the germline V gene are SNHLY and FYNNEI. Losses at the gene ends were 1 base for V and 8 bases for J; bases not matched to a gene: 12. The CDR3 totals 16 residues. The CDR3 is CASSEGISGGARGYTF. The CDR3 DNA reads as TGTGCCAGCAGTGAAGGGATTTCAGGGGGCGCTCGGGGCTACACCTTC.

CDR3 protein: CASSSGEVSYNEQFF. DNA for the CDR3: TGTGCCAGCAGCTCGGGAGAGGTCTCCTACAATGAGCAGTTCTTC. V usage is TRBV11-3 and J usage is TRBJ2-1, with D perhaps TRBD2 (6 bases). V was clipped by 4 bases and J by 0 bases, with 10 bases between them. This CDR3 spans 15 amino acids. Germline CDR1 is SGHNT and CDR2 is YENEEA.

The CDR3 DNA sequence: TGTGCCACCTCATGGACAGGAGATAATCAGCCCCAGCATTTT. This gives the protein CATSWTGDNQPQHF. V usage is TRBV10-3 and J usage is TRBJ1-5; 7 nucleotides align to TRBD1. J gave up 4 bases and V 10 bases, and 10 bases lay outside the gene matches. The CDR3 contains 14 residues. From germline, CDR1 is ENHRY and CDR2 SYGVKD.

This clone came up a few times. The chain joins TRBV4-1 to TRBJ1-1; unclear D gene. The CDR3 consists of 14 residues. V lost 4 bases and J lost 6, with 15 bases in between. Germline V gene data show CDR1 as MGHRA and CDR2 as YSYEKL. CDR3 in DNA: TGCGCCAGCAGCCCGCCCATGTTTTTGGCTGAAGCTTTCTTT. Its protein product is CASSPPMFLAEAFF.

The chain combines TRBV5-1 with TRBJ2-6; TRBD2 matches 9 bases. This CDR3 is built from 17 residues. The ends lost 2 bases at V and 2 bases at J; junction bases unmatched: 5. Germline assignment: CDR1 SGHRS and CDR2 YFSETQ. The CDR3 spells CASSFGTSTAGANVLTF. In DNA, the CDR3 is TGCGCCAGCAGCTTCGGGACTAGCACGGCTGGGGCCAACGTCCTGACTTTC.